Below are 8 T cell receptor beta chains sequenced from a single sample in a study of blood T cell repertoires in COVID-19. Clones were sequenced by immunoSEQ multiplex PCR, and TCRdb holds only the in-frame ones, with some missing. The sample has approximately 70,000 clones, around 90% seen once. Sequencing input: peripheral blood. The origin of the receptors is a woman aged 50 to 60 with acute or convalescent COVID-19.

The chain uses TRBV7-2 and TRBJ1-2; the D gene is possibly TRBD1 (5 bases). V was trimmed by 5 bases and J by 4 bases, leaving 20 bases between them. Germline-derived CDR1 and CDR2 are SGHTA and FQGNSA. The CDR3 loop spans 16 amino acids. CDR3 protein: CASSLGPLGQGYGYTF. The DNA for the CDR3 is TGTGCCAGCAGCCTAGGGCCATTGGGGCAGGGCTATGGCTACACCTTC.

CDR3 nucleotide sequence: TGTGCCAGCAGCCTCGGGCTCCCTAGCGGGAGAGGCGAGCAGTACTTC. Translating it yields CASSLGLPSGRGEQYF. V and J are TRBV7-3 and TRBJ2-7, with TRBD2 identical over 10 bases. The CDR3 extends over 16 amino acids. Germline V gives CDR1 SGHTA, CDR2 FQGTGA. Trimming took 5 bases from V and 6 from J; bases not matched to a gene: 13.

The rearrangement uses TRBV2 and TRBJ1-1; unclear D gene. In germline, CDR1 is SNHLY, CDR2 FYNNEI. The length of the CDR3 is 16 residues. V lost 3 bases to trimming and J lost 6 bases, with 20 bases between them. This chain's CDR3 is CASSDYAPGFGSEAFF. The CDR3, as DNA: TGTGCCAGCAGTGACTACGCTCCGGGGTTCGGGTCTGAAGCTTTCTTT. Full variable domain (missing parts from reference TRBV2 and TRBJ1-1): EPEVTQTPSHQVTQMGQEVILRCVPISNHLYFYWYRQILGQKVEFLVSFYNNEISEKSEIFDDQFSVERPDGSNFTLKIRSTKLEDSAMYFCASSDYAPGFGSEAFFGQGTRLTVV.

The rearrangement joins TRBV19 to TRBJ2-5; D ambiguous. Germline V lookup: CDR1 LNHDA, CDR2 SQIVND (reference sequence). This CDR3 is built from 14 residues. Trimming removed 3 bases at V and 3 bases at J, with 11 bases between. The CDR3 DNA is TGTGCCAGTAGTATTCCCGACACGAAAGAGACCCAGTACTTC. This translates into CASSIPDTKETQYF.

DNA of the CDR3: TGTGCCTGGAGTCCAGAGACAGGGGGCGTTTACGAGCAGTACTTC. Amino acids: CAWSPETGGVYEQYF. The V and J genes are TRBV30 and TRBJ2-7; 10 bases agree with TRBD1. V shed 2 bases, J shed 4 bases, and the junction held 8 bases outside the gene matches. From germline, CDR1 is GTSNPN and CDR2 SVGIG (reference sequence). This CDR3 comprises 15 residues. Looking up the rest from reference TRBV30 and TRBJ2-7 gives the full variable domain: SQTIHQWPATLVQPVGSPLSLECTVEGTSNPNLYWYRQAAGRGLQLLFYSVGIGQISSEVPQNLSASRPQDRQFILSSKKLLLSDSGFYLCAWSPETGGVYEQYFGPGTRLTVT.

The gene calls are TRBV6-5 and TRBJ2-7; TRBD2 might be the D (6 bases). CDR1 and CDR2 (germline): MNHEY, SVGAGI. This CDR3 comprises 15 residues. Trimming cost V 0 bases and J 4 bases, with 13 bases left between them. The CDR3: CASSYSDAGTYEQYF. Here the CDR3 DNA reads TGTGCCAGCAGTTACTCCGATGCGGGAACTTACGAGCAGTACTTC.

The chain is built from TRBV9 and TRBJ1-3; 7 bases align to TRBD1. CDR3 size: 16 residues. Germline V gene data show CDR1 as SGDLS and CDR2 as YYNGEE. The trim removed 8 bases at V and 2 bases at J, leaving 13 bases unmatched. DNA of the CDR3: TGTGCCAGTTCAACAGGGGTAGGGTTGCCTGGAAACACCATATATTTT. Translation: CASSTGVGLPGNTIYF.

This clone was found a few times. The V and J genes are TRBV5-1 and TRBJ1-3; 11 bases align to TRBD1. CDR1 is SGHRS and CDR2 is YFSETQ in the germline V gene. With V trimmed by 5 bases and J by 1 base, 5 bases remained unmatched. The CDR3 length is 16 residues. CDR3 nucleotide sequence: TGCGCCAGCAGTAAAGGACAGGGGGCTTCTGGAAACACCATATATTTT. Translating it yields CASSKGQGASGNTIYF.